The 28 T cell receptor beta chains given below trace back to one sample, sequenced in a study of CD8+ T cells in alopecia areata. RNA was isolated and reverse transcribed to cDNA, the sequencing template. Only in-frame clones appear in the TCRdb table, and some are missing; sequencing was by immunoSEQ multiplex PCR. The sample contains 150,000 to 200,000 clones, approximately 60% of which appear only once. Sequenced material: CD4+ T cells sorted from blood. The receptors were gathered from a human donor in good health.

This chain joins TRBV29-1 and TRBJ1-5; D unresolved. Trimming removed 4 bases at V and 0 bases at J, with 7 bases between. The CDR3 runs to 13 residues. Germline lookup yields CDR1 SQVTM and CDR2 ANQGSEA. The CDR3 here is CSVASYSNQPQHF. The DNA for the CDR3 is TGCAGCGTTGCCAGTTATAGCAATCAGCCCCAGCATTTT. The whole variable domain, remainder taken from reference TRBV29-1 and TRBJ1-5, is SAVISQKPSRDICQRGTSLTIQCQVDSQVTMMFWYRQQPGQSLTLIATANQGSEATYESGFVIDKFPISRPNLTFSTLTVSNMSPEDSSIYLCSVASYSNQPQHFGDGTRLSIL.

This chain uses TRBV15 with TRBJ2-3, with 9 bases identical to TRBD2. Per the germline V gene, CDR1 is LNHNV and CDR2 is YYDKDF (reference sequence). The CDR3 is 15 residues long. V was clipped by 7 bases and J by 6 bases; unmatched bases: 11. CDR3 sequence reads: CATNFGLAGKDTQYF. The CDR3 DNA reads TGTGCCACCAACTTCGGGCTAGCGGGGAAGGATACGCAGTATTTT.

The chain has TRBV30 and TRBJ2-5, with 10 bases matching TRBD1. V was clipped by 0 bases and J by 3 bases; unmatched bases: 1. The CDR3 is 14 amino acids. Looked up from germline, CDR1 is GTSNPN and CDR2 is SVGIG (reference sequence). The DNA for the CDR3 is TGTGCCTGGAGTGTGGACAGGGGGAAAGAGACCCAGTACTTC. It translates to CAWSVDRGKETQYF.

The chain combines TRBV7-6 with TRBJ1-5; no reliable D call. The germline CDR1 and CDR2 sequences are SGHVS and FNYEAQ. V was clipped by 1 base and J by 4 bases, with 2 bases between them. The CDR3 runs 12 residues. This CDR3 is CASSLVNQPQHF. The CDR3 coding sequence is TGTGCCAGCAGCTTAGTGAATCAGCCCCAGCATTTT. The whole variable domain, remainder taken from reference TRBV7-6 and TRBJ1-5, is GAGVSQSPRYKVTKRGQDVALRCDPISGHVSLYWYRQALGQGPEFLTYFNYEAQQDKSGLPNDRFSAERPEGSISTLTIQRTEQRDSAMYRCASSLVNQPQHFGDGTRLSIL.

The J gene is TRBJ1-1, the V gene TRBV18; D not resolved. Looked up from germline, CDR1 is KGHSH and CDR2 is LQKENI. Trimming took off 3 bases at V and 4 bases at J, with 9 bases between the two ends. This CDR3 is built from 13 residues. CDR3 bases: TGTGCCAGCTCACCCTCTGCGACCACTGAAGCTTTCTTT. This codes for CASSPSATTEAFF.

The V call is TRBV5-1, the J call TRBJ2-2; 9 bases are a match to TRBD2. V trimming: 3 bases; J trimming: 2 bases; junction bases outside the gene matches: 2. From germline, CDR1 is SGHRS and CDR2 YFSETQ. The CDR3 loop spans 15 amino acids. The CDR3 region has the DNA TGCGCCAGCAGCTGGACTAGCGCCAACACCGGGGAGCTGTTTTTT. Encoded protein: CASSWTSANTGELFF.

This sequence joins TRBV28 and TRBJ2-6; D is unresolved. V lost 6 bases, J lost 2 bases, and 8 bases lay in between. The CDR3 loop spans 14 amino acids. The germline CDR1 and CDR2 sequences are MDHEN and SYDVKM. In nucleotides, the CDR3 is TGTGCCAGCAGAACCCCCCCTGGGGCCAACGTCCTGACTTTC. The encoded protein is CASRTPPGANVLTF.

This clone occurred a few times. The V call is TRBV7-9, the J call TRBJ1-1; 7 bases are shared with TRBD1. This CDR3 contains 13 residues. The junction had 5 bases not matched to a gene; V was cut back by 6 bases and J by 4 bases. The germline CDR1 and CDR2 sequences are SEHNR and FQNEAQ (reference sequence). CDR3 residues: CASRYQGGTEAFF. CDR3 coding DNA: TGTGCCAGCAGATATCAGGGGGGCACTGAAGCTTTCTTT. The full variable domain, rest sourced from reference TRBV7-9 and TRBJ1-1, is DTGVSQNPRHKITKRGQNVTFRCDPISEHNRLYWYRQTLGQGPEFLTYFQNEAQLEKSRLLSDRFSAERPKGSFSTLEIQRTEQGDSAMYLCASRYQGGTEAFFGQGTRLTVV.

The chain combines TRBV7-2 with TRBJ2-4, with TRBD1 matching over 11 bases. J lost 9 bases, V lost 5 bases, and 12 bases had no gene match. CDR1 SGHTA and CDR2 FQGNSA come from the germline V gene. The length of the CDR3 is 16 residues. The CDR3 DNA reads as TGTGCCAGCAGCGACGGACAGGGGGCGCGGGTGGGCATTCAGTACTTC. This encodes CASSDGQGARVGIQYF.

The V and J genes are TRBV25-1 and TRBJ2-3, with 9 bases aligning to TRBD1. Germline V gives CDR1 MGHDK, CDR2 SYGVNS. The CDR3 extends over 15 amino acids. V lost 9 bases, J lost 1 base, and 8 bases stayed unmatched. This CDR3 reads CARKNRTGGTDTQYF. The CDR3 DNA is TGTGCCAGAAAAAACAGGACAGGGGGCACAGATACGCAGTATTTT.

The chain joins TRBV13 to TRBJ2-4; D is perhaps TRBD1 (6 bases). CDR3 size: 13 residues. Germline V gene data show CDR1 as PRHDT and CDR2 as FYEKMQ (reference sequence). The V end lost 3 bases, the J end lost 7 bases, and 10 bases lay between the germline ends. The DNA for the CDR3 is TGTGCCAGCAGCTTGCGACAGGACAACATTCAGTACTTC. It encodes CASSLRQDNIQYF.

The chain links TRBV30 to TRBJ2-1, with D perhaps matching TRBD2 (5 bases). CDR1 and CDR2 (germline): GTSNPN, SVGIG (reference sequence). V shed 0 bases and J shed 7 bases, with 13 bases lying between them. The CDR3 is 14 amino acids. CDR3 bases: TGTGCCTGGAGTGTAGGGCTAGCCCGTAATGAGCAGTTCTTC. This sequence encodes CAWSVGLARNEQFF.

The gene calls are TRBV7-2 and TRBJ2-7; TRBD1 matches at 9 bases. The CDR3 consists of 15 residues. Losses at the gene ends were 1 base for V and 5 bases for J; bases not matched to a gene: 6. Germline lookup yields CDR1 SGHTA and CDR2 FQGNSA. The CDR3 loop is CASSLVSGTGNEQYF. The CDR3 DNA reads as TGTGCCAGCAGCTTAGTTTCCGGGACAGGGAACGAGCAGTACTTC.

This clone was seen more than once but under ten times. The chain couples TRBV28 to TRBJ1-1, with unresolved D. This CDR3 is 14 amino acids long. CDR1 and CDR2 from the germline V gene are MDHEN and SYDVKM. Trimming took 5 bases from V and 5 from J, leaving 15 bases between them. In DNA form, the CDR3 reads TGTGCCAGCAGTCTACCGCGTATGGGGACTGAAGCTTTCTTT. As protein: CASSLPRMGTEAFF.

The chain recombines TRBV29-1 with TRBJ2-2, with D perhaps TRBD1 (6 bases). V shed 6 bases and J shed 3 bases, with 11 bases lying between them. Per the germline V gene, CDR1 is SQVTM and CDR2 is ANQGSEA. The CDR3 totals 13 residues. CDR3 DNA: TGCAGCGTCCCCGGGACATACACCGGGGAGCTGTTTTTT. Amino acids: CSVPGTYTGELFF.

This clone has only a few counts. The rearrangement links TRBV9 to TRBJ2-1; D remains ambiguous. The CDR3 runs 15 residues. Germline CDR1 and CDR2: SGDLS and YYNGEE. V lost 0 bases to trimming and J lost 4 bases, with 11 bases between them. CDR3 in DNA: TGTGCCAGCAGCGTAGGAGTCCAAGGGTACAATGAGCAGTTCTTC. This gives the protein CASSVGVQGYNEQFF.

This clone was seen a handful of times. V is TRBV27 and J is TRBJ2-5; TRBD1 matches 9 bases. The V segment lost 4 bases and the J segment 4 bases; nucleotides outside the gene matches: 1. The CDR3 spans 13 residues. The germline V gene encodes CDR1 MNHEY and CDR2 SMNVEV (reference sequence). DNA for the CDR3: TGTGCCAGCAGTTACAGGGGGCTAGAGACCCAGTACTTC. Protein sequence: CASSYRGLETQYF.

J is TRBJ1-1 and V is TRBV19; 8 nucleotides match TRBD1. This CDR3 is built from 13 residues. CDR1 LNHDA and CDR2 SQIVND come from the germline V gene (reference sequence). J lost 1 base, V lost 9 bases, and 4 bases had no gene match. In DNA form, the CDR3 reads TGTGCCAGCATGGACAGGGCGAACACTGAAGCTTTCTTT. Translated: CASMDRANTEAFF. The full variable domain, completed using reference TRBV19 and TRBJ1-1, is DGGITQSPKYLFRKEGQNVTLSCEQNLNHDAMYWYRQDPGQGLRLIYYSQIVNDFQKGDIAEGYSVSREKKESFPLTVTSAQKNPTAFYLCASMDRANTEAFFGQGTRLTVV.

In this sample, this clone turned up many times. The chain has TRBV6-6 and TRBJ1-4, with D unclear. The V gene's germline CDR1 is MNHNY and CDR2 SVGAGI (reference sequence). The CDR3 runs 11 residues. The germline V and J ends were trimmed by 7 bases and 5 bases, with 5 bases remaining between them. The CDR3 spells CASMGNEKLFF. CDR3 nucleotides: TGTGCCAGCATGGGGAATGAAAAACTGTTTTTT.

This chain uses TRBV30 with TRBJ1-1, with D uncertain. V lost 4 bases and J lost 11, with 14 bases in between. CDR1 GTSNPN and CDR2 SVGIG come from the germline V gene (reference sequence). The CDR3 sequence is 11 residues long. This CDR3 is CAWKTGRLAFF. The CDR3 region has the DNA TGTGCCTGGAAAACTGGACGTCTTGCTTTCTTT.

This rearrangement joins TRBV7-7 to TRBJ2-1; the match to TRBD1 covers 9 bases. V was pared by 4 bases and J by 1 base, with 2 bases of the junction left unmatched. The germline CDR1 and CDR2 sequences are SSHAT and FNYEAQ (reference sequence). This CDR3 is 15 amino acids long. DNA for the CDR3: TGTGCCAGCAGCTCCGGGACAGGGTCCTACAATGAGCAGTTCTTC. Amino acids: CASSSGTGSYNEQFF.

The chain links TRBV5-1 to TRBJ2-1; D is possibly TRBD2 (6 bases). The length of the CDR3 is 14 residues. In germline, CDR1 is SGHRS, CDR2 YFSETQ. The V gene lost 3 bases and the J gene lost 3 bases, with 10 bases spanning the gap. In DNA form, the CDR3 reads TGCGCCAGCAGCTCCGGGACTGTCTACAATGAGCAGTTCTTC. Translated: CASSSGTVYNEQFF. The full variable domain, rest sourced from reference TRBV5-1 and TRBJ2-1, is KAGVTQTPRYLIKTRGQQVTLSCSPISGHRSVSWYQQTPGQGLQFLFEYFSETQRNKGNFPGRFSGRQFSNSRSEMNVSTLELGDSALYLCASSSGTVYNEQFFGPGTRLTVL.

This sequence joins TRBV29-1 and TRBJ2-2, with D possibly matching TRBD1 (5 bases). V was cut by 5 bases and J by 9 bases, with 10 bases left in between. CDR3 length: 11 amino acids. CDR1 SQVTM and CDR2 ANQGSEA come from the germline V gene. The CDR3 nucleotides are TGCAGCGTTACCAGGGAAAGGGAGCTGTTTTTT. Its protein product is CSVTRERELFF.

This chain joins TRBV29-1 and TRBJ2-2; D may match TRBD1 or TRBD2 (6 bases each). This CDR3 contains 15 residues. Germline CDR1 and CDR2: SQVTM and ANQGSEA. Trimming shortened V by 4 bases and J by 4 bases, and 16 bases separated the two germline ends. CDR3 sequence (DNA): TGCAGCGTTGGCGGTTCACGGGGGCCCACCGGGGAGCTGTTTTTT. Translating gives CSVGGSRGPTGELFF.

The chain is built from TRBV7-3 and TRBJ2-1, with TRBD1 as a possible D gene (5 bases). Germline V gene sequence: CDR1 SGHTA, CDR2 FQGTGA. Trimming stripped 5 bases from V and 8 bases from J, with 10 bases between. The CDR3 totals 12 residues. CDR3 amino acids: CASSPTGDEQFF. The CDR3, as DNA: TGTGCCAGCAGCCCCACAGGAGATGAGCAGTTCTTC. Based on the CDR3 plus reference TRBV7-3 and TRBJ2-1, the full variable domain is GAGVSQTPSNKVTEKGKYVELRCDPISGHTALYWYRQSLGQGPEFLIYFQGTGAADDSGLPNDRFFAVRPEGSVSTLKIQRTERGDSAVYLCASSPTGDEQFFGPGTRLTVL.

The V gene is TRBV11-2, the J gene TRBJ2-3; no clear D. Per germline, CDR1 SGHAT and CDR2 FQNNGV. The CDR3 consists of 12 residues. V lost 5 bases to trimming and J lost 4 bases, with 7 bases between them. The CDR3: CASSRDSDTQYF. DNA of the CDR3: TGTGCCAGCAGCCGAGATTCAGATACGCAGTATTTT.

V and J are TRBV9 and TRBJ2-7; 7 nucleotides align to TRBD2. CDR3 length: 15 amino acids. V shed 0 bases and J 2 bases; nucleotides not matched to a gene: 5. The V gene's germline CDR1 is SGDLS and CDR2 YYNGEE. CDR3 loop: CASSVESSGTYEQYF. For the CDR3, the DNA is TGTGCCAGCAGCGTAGAGTCTAGCGGTACCTACGAGCAGTACTTC.

The CDR3 reads CSASSVYEQYF. The CDR3 nucleotides are TGCAGTGCTAGCTCGGTATACGAGCAGTACTTC. The chain joins TRBV20-1 to TRBJ2-7; D gene ambiguous. Trimming left V 3 bases short and J 4 bases short, with 7 bases between. This CDR3 spans 11 amino acids. CDR1 is DFQATT, CDR2 SNEGSKA, per germline (reference sequence).